This TCR beta chain was obtained from a study of T cells expressing NK-cell markers. TCRdb reprocessed the 5' RACE reads; each CDR3 protein has one entry and no DNA is given. Its table records almost 450,000 distinct CDR3 sequences. Germline V CDR1 and CDR2: DFQATT, SNEGSKA (reference sequence). CDR3 length: 14 amino acids. The TCR originated in a woman aged 18 to 75 in good health. The V call is TRBV20-1, the J call TRBJ2-1. What was sequenced was blood T cells: a sorted CD56 or NKG2C T cell subset, CD4+ or CD8+ T cells, or bulk PBMC T cells (not recorded which). The CDR3: CSARPVSSYNEQFF.